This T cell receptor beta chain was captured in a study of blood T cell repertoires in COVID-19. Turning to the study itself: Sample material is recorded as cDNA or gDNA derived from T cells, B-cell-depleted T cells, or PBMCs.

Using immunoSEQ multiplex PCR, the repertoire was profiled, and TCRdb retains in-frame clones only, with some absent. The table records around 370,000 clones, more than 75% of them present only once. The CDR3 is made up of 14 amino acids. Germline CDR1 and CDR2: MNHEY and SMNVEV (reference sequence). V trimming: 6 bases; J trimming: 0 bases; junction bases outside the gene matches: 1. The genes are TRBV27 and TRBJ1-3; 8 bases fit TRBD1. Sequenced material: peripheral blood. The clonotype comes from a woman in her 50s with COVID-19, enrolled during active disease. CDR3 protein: CASRDRDSGNTIYF. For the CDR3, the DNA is TGTGCCAGCAGGGACAGGGACTCTGGAAACACCATATATTTT.